The clone carrying this TCR beta chain was recorded a few times. The sample comes from a study of T-cell reconstitution after alpha-beta-depleted transplantation in children. Losses at the gene ends were 0 bases for V and 14 bases for J; bases not matched to a gene: 9. This CDR3 is built from 14 residues. The V gene's germline CDR1 is DFQATT and CDR2 SNEGSKA (reference sequence). Unique molecular identifiers tagged the TCRbeta library. TCRdb analysed the PCR reads with MiXCR anew, one entry per CDR3 protein. The sample carries roughly 610,000 distinct CDR3 sequences, about 10% recorded once. This TCR was recovered from a human donor who donated a stem cell graft to a child with acute myeloid leukemia. The genes are TRBV20-1 and TRBJ2-5; 13 positions agree with TRBD2. The sample here was PBMCs from the stem cell graft donor, taken from the stem cell graft. The CDR3 nucleotides are TGCAGTGCTAGAGATCAAGGACTAGCGGGAGTAGGCTACTTC. This codes for CSARDQGLAGVGYF.